This TCR beta chain was captured in a study of blood T cell repertoires in COVID-19. There are 14 residues in the CDR3. The ends were cut back, 4 bases at V and 5 bases at J, with 10 bases in the middle. Germline V gives CDR1 KGHDR, CDR2 SFDVKD. TCRdb's table, derived via immunoSEQ multiplex PCR, lists solely in-frame clones and lacks some. The sample shows 200,000 to 250,000 clones, around 83% of them seen only once. The source material was peripheral blood. The receptor was derived from a woman aged 70-85 years with COVID-19, enrolled during active disease. The rearrangement joins TRBV24-1 to TRBJ2-2; D might be TRBD1 (5 bases). For the CDR3, the DNA is TGTGCCACCAGTGAAGGACACTCGACCGGGGAGCTGTTTTTT. It is translated as CATSEGHSTGELFF.